The TCR beta chain described here comes from a study of blood T cell repertoires in COVID-19. The CDR3 is 16 amino acids. The V gene's germline CDR1 is SEHNR and CDR2 FQNEAQ (reference sequence). The V end was cut by 2 bases, the J end by 4 bases, with 18 bases between. In the study's own analysis: Estimates of nucleated cell counts were drawn from the amplification of reference gene primers. Sequenced by immunoSEQ multiplex PCR; TCRdb stores in-frame clones only, minus some. That table gives V, J and clone size, and the DNA gave D and trimming. The top ten hold 1.7% of the sample, which has a few hundred thousand clones, nearly 90% seen once. Living in 25 or so US areas, the participants were between roughly 18 and 89 years of age. Cohort 3 donors were reported recovered after two negative PCRs, clearance, or symptom resolution.

The sequenced sample consisted of PBMCs or T cells enriched from blood (not recorded which). This TCR derives from a woman aged 25 to 39 who had recovered from COVID-19. The gene calls are TRBV7-9 and TRBJ2-7; tentative D call: TRBD1 (5 bases). The CDR3 DNA sequence: TGTGCCAGCAGCTTACTCCAGGGTTTCCGCACGTACGAGCAGTACTTC. This translates into CASSLLQGFRTYEQYF. The full variable domain, in which reference TRBV7-9 and TRBJ2-7 provide the parts outside the CDR3, is DTGVSQNPRHKITKRGQNVTFRCDPISEHNRLYWYRQTLGQGPEFLTYFQNEAQLEKSRLLSDRFSAERPKGSFSTLEIQRTEQGDSAMYLCASSLLQGFRTYEQYFGPGTRLTVT.